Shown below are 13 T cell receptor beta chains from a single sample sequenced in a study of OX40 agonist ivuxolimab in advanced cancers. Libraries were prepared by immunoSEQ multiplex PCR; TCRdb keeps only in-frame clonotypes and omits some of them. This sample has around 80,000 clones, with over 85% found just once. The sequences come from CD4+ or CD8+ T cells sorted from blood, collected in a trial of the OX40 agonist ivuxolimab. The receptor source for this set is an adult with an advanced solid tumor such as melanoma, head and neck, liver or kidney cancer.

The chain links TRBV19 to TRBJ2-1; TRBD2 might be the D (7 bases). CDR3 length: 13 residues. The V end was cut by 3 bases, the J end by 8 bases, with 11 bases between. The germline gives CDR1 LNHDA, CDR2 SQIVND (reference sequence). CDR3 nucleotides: TGTGCCAGTAGTATGGGGGAGGGGGATGAGCAGTTCTTC. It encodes CASSMGEGDEQFF.

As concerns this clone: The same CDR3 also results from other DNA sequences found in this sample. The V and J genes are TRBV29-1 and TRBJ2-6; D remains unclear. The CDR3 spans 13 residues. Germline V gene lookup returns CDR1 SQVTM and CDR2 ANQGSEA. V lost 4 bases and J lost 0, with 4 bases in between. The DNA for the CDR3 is TGCAGCGTTGGGTCCTCTGGGGCCAACGTCCTGACTTTC. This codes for CSVGSSGANVLTF. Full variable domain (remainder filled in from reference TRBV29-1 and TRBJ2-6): SAVISQKPSRDICQRGTSLTIQCQVDSQVTMMFWYRQQPGQSLTLIATANQGSEATYESGFVIDKFPISRPNLTFSTLTVSNMSPEDSSIYLCSVGSSGANVLTFGAGSRLTVL.

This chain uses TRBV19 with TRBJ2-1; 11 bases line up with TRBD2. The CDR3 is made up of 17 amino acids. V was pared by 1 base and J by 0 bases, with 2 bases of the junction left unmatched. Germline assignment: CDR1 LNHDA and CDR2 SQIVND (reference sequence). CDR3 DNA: TGTGCCAGTAGTATAGTAACTAGCGGGAGCTCCTACAATGAGCAGTTCTTC. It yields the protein CASSIVTSGSSYNEQFF. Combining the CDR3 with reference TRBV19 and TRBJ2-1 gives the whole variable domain DGGITQSPKYLFRKEGQNVTLSCEQNLNHDAMYWYRQDPGQGLRLIYYSQIVNDFQKGDIAEGYSVSREKKESFPLTVTSAQKNPTAFYLCASSIVTSGSSYNEQFFGPGTRLTVL.

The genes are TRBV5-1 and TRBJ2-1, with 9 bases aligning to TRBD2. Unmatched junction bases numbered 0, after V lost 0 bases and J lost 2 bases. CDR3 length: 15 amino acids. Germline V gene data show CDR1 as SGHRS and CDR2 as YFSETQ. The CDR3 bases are TGCGCCAGCAGCTTGGCTAGCGGGGCCTACAATGAGCAGTTCTTC. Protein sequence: CASSLASGAYNEQFF. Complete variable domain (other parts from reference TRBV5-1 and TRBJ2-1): KAGVTQTPRYLIKTRGQQVTLSCSPISGHRSVSWYQQTPGQGLQFLFEYFSETQRNKGNFPGRFSGRQFSNSRSEMNVSTLELGDSALYLCASSLASGAYNEQFFGPGTRLTVL.

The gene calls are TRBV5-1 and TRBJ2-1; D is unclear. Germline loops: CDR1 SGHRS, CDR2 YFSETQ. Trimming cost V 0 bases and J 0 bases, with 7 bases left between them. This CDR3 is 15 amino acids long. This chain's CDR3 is CASSLGQTSYNEQFF. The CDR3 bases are TGCGCCAGCAGCTTGGGCCAGACCTCCTACAATGAGCAGTTCTTC.

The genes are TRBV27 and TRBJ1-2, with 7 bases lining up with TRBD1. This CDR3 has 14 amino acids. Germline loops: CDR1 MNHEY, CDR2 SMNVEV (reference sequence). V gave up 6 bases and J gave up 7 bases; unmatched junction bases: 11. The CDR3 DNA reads TGTGCCAGCAGAACGACAGGGACCTCAAGTGGCTACACCTTC. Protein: CASRTTGTSSGYTF.

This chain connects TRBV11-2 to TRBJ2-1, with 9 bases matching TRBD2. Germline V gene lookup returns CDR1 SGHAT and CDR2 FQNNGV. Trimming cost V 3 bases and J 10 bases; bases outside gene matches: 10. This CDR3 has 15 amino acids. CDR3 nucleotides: TGTGCCAGCAGCTTGGGGCTAGCGGGGTTGGTCGAGCAGTTCTTC. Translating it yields CASSLGLAGLVEQFF.

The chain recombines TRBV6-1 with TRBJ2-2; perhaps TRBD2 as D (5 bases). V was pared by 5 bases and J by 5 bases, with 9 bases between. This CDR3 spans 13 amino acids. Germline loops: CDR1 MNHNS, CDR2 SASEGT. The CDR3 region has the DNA TGTGCCAGCAGTCTGAAGCGGACCGGGGAGCTGTTTTTT. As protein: CASSLKRTGELFF.

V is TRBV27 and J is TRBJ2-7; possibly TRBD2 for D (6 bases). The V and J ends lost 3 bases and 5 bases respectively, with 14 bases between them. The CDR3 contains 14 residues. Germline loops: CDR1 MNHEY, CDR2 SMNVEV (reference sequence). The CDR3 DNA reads TGTGCCAGCAGTTTCCTGGCGGGGTTGAACGAGCAGTACTTC. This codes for CASSFLAGLNEQYF.

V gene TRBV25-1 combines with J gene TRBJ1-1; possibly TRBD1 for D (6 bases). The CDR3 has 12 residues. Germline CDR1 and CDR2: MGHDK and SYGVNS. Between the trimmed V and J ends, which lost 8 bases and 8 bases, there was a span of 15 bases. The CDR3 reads CASGEQGSEAFF. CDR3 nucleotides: TGTGCCAGCGGGGAACAGGGTTCGGAAGCTTTCTTT.

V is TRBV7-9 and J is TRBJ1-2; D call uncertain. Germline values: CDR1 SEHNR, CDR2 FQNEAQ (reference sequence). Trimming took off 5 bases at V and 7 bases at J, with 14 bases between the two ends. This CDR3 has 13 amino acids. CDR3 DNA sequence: TGTGCCAGCAGCGCAGGAGGGTATGCTGGCTACACCTTC. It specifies CASSAGGYAGYTF.

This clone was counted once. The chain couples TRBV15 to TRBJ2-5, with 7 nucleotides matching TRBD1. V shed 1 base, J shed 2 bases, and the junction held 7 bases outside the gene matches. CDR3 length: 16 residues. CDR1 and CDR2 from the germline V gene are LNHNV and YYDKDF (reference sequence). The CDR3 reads CATSRGLGQLQETQYF. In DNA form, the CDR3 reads TGTGCCACCAGCAGAGGGCTGGGACAGCTACAAGAGACCCAGTACTTC.

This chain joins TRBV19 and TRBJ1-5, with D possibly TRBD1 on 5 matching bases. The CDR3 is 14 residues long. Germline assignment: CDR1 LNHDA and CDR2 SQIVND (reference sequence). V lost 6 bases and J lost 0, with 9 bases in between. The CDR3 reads CASRVGGSNQPQHF. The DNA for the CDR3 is TGTGCCAGTAGAGTGGGGGGTAGCAATCAGCCCCAGCATTTT.